This T cell receptor (beta chain) was observed in a study of blood T cell repertoires in COVID-19. Repertoires were generated with immunoSEQ multiplex PCR, while TCRdb's copy carries only in-frame clones and drops some. The repertoire holds roughly 160,000 clones, more than 80% seen once, with about an eighth in the top ten. Each participant's cohort was designated according to participant-reported clinical history. This receptor was identified in a man in his fifties or sixties who had recovered from COVID-19. The sequencing input was PBMCs or T cells enriched from blood (not recorded which).

CDR3 region: CASSLDSSVSEAFF. DNA for the CDR3: TGTGCCAGCAGCTTGGATAGCAGTGTATCTGAAGCTTTCTTT. The chain recombines TRBV5-4 with TRBJ1-1; D call uncertain. CDR3 length equals 14 residues. Germline V gene sequence: CDR1 SGHNT, CDR2 YYREEE (reference sequence). Trimming cost V 0 bases and J 6 bases, with 12 bases left between them.